Shown below are 9 T cell receptor beta chains from a single sample sequenced in a study of T cells in localized non-small cell lung cancer. The table came from immunoSEQ multiplex PCR; TCRdb's copy has only in-frame clones and leaves some out. The repertoire has fewer than 3,000 clones, around 33% of them found once; the top ten carry under 20%. The source material was lung tumor tissue, sampled before any cancer treatment. The receptors here all came from a female donor at least 60 years old with stage II squamous cell lung carcinoma.

The chain combines TRBV19 with TRBJ2-3, with D possibly matching TRBD2 (5 bases). V dropped 5 bases and J dropped 0 bases, with 18 bases sitting between them. Germline values: CDR1 LNHDA, CDR2 SQIVND (reference sequence). This CDR3 spans 17 amino acids. For the CDR3, the DNA is TGTGCCAGTAGTCCCCGGGGTAGATCACGAAGCACAGATACGCAGTATTTT. Protein sequence: CASSPRGRSRSTDTQYF.

The genes are TRBV19 and TRBJ1-2; 9 bases match TRBD1. The CDR3 sequence is 14 residues long. Germline assignment: CDR1 LNHDA and CDR2 SQIVND (reference sequence). V was clipped by 7 bases and J by 6 bases; unmatched bases: 9. The CDR3 region is CASNSRGTGNGYTF. CDR3 DNA: TGTGCCAGTAACTCGAGGGGGACAGGGAATGGCTACACCTTC.

The CDR3 coding sequence is TGCAGCGTTGGGGCCGGAGGACGGGACTATGGCTACACCTTC. Its translation: CSVGAGGRDYGYTF. V is TRBV29-1 and J is TRBJ1-2; D gene uncertain. The CDR3 is 14 amino acids. Germline V gene lookup returns CDR1 SQVTM and CDR2 ANQGSEA. V lost 4 bases, J lost 3 bases, and 15 bases lay in between. The full variable domain, completed using reference TRBV29-1 and TRBJ1-2, is SAVISQKPSRDICQRGTSLTIQCQVDSQVTMMFWYRQQPGQSLTLIATANQGSEATYESGFVIDKFPISRPNLTFSTLTVSNMSPEDSSIYLCSVGAGGRDYGYTFGSGTRLTVV.

In its sample, this clone was seen a few times. The CDR3 sequence is CASSLTGNSPLHF. The DNA of the CDR3 is TGTGCCAGCAGCCTKACAGGGAACTCACCCCTCCACTTT. The chain links TRBV6-8 to TRBJ1-6, with D perhaps matching TRBD1 (6 bases). Germline V gene lookup returns CDR1 MNHGY and CDR2 SAAAGT. The V gene lost 6 bases and the J gene lost 10 bases, with 13 bases spanning the gap. This CDR3 contains 13 residues.

The rearrangement links TRBV19 to TRBJ2-5; D may correspond to TRBD1 or TRBD2 (6 bases each). Germline V CDR1 and CDR2: LNHDA, SQIVND (reference sequence). The ends were cut back, 8 bases at V and 4 bases at J, with 14 bases in the middle. The CDR3 is 13 amino acids. This CDR3 is CASGGGLGETQYF. The CDR3 DNA is TGTGCCAGTGGTGGGGGGCTGGGAGAGACCCAGTACTTC. Full variable domain (outside the CDR3, taken from reference TRBV19 and TRBJ2-5): DGGITQSPKYLFRKEGQNVTLSCEQNLNHDAMYWYRQDPGQGLRLIYYSQIVNDFQKGDIAEGYSVSREKKESFPLTVTSAQKNPTAFYLCASGGGLGETQYFGPGTRLLVL.

This clone was counted a few times. The chain is built from TRBV15 and TRBJ2-3; 12 bases align to TRBD2. Germline V gives CDR1 LNHNV, CDR2 YYDKDF (reference sequence). The CDR3 totals 15 residues. With 5 bases clipped from V and 9 bases from J, the junction kept 9 bases outside the gene matches. The DNA of the CDR3 is TGTGCCACCAGCGTCCGACTAGCGGGGGCTCAAACGCAGTATTTT. It translates to CATSVRLAGAQTQYF.

Within the sample, this clone is medium-sized. The V call is TRBV6-8, the J call TRBJ2-5; 8 nucleotides line up with TRBD2. V lost 0 bases to trimming and J lost 9 bases; unmatched junction nucleotides: 18. CDR3 length: 18 residues. Germline V lookup: CDR1 MNHGY, CDR2 SAAAGT. The CDR3 nucleotides read TGTGCCAGCAGTTACTCGATGCCCGGTTCTTTCGGTAGCGGGGCCCAGTACTTC. It codes for CASSYSMPGSFGSGAQYF.

The table lists this clone with a few counts. V and J are TRBV6-8 and TRBJ1-5; D perhaps matches TRBD1 (5 bases). V lost 6 bases to trimming and J lost 1 base, with 22 bases between them. The CDR3 is 18 amino acids. Germline loops: CDR1 MNHGY, CDR2 SAAAGT. The DNA for the CDR3 is TGTGCCAGCAGCCCCGCCCGGGACGTGGTGCTAAGCAATCAGCCCCAGCATTTT. As protein: CASSPARDVVLSNQPQHF.

There are a few counts of this clone. The CDR3 is CASSYSPHPTYEQYF. CDR3 DNA sequence: TGTGCCAGTAGTTACAGTCCACACCCCACCTACGAGCAGTACTTC. The V and J genes are TRBV19 and TRBJ2-7; D remains unclear. CDR1 LNHDA and CDR2 SQIVND come from the germline V gene (reference sequence). Trimming removed 5 bases at V and 2 bases at J, with 16 bases between. CDR3 length equals 15 residues.